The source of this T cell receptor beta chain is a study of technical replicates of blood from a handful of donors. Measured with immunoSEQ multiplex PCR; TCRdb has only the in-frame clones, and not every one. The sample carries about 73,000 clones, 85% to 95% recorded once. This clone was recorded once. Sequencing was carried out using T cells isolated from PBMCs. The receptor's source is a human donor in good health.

CDR3: CASREGAAGYEQYF. DNA of the CDR3: TGTGCCAGCAGGGAGGGAGCTGCAGGGTACGAGCAGTACTTC. The chain joins TRBV11-2 to TRBJ2-7; possibly TRBD2 for D (6 bases). Germline V gives CDR1 SGHAT, CDR2 FQNNGV. The CDR3 has 14 residues. V was trimmed by 6 bases and J by 4 bases, leaving 16 bases between them.